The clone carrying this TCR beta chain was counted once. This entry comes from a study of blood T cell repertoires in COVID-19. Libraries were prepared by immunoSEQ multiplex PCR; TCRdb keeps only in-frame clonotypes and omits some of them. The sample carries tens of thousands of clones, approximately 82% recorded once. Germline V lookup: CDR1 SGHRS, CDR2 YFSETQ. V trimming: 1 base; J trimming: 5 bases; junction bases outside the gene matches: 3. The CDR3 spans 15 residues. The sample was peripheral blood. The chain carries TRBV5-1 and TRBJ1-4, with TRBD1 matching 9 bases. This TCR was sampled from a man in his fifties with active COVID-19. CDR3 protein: CASSLYGQGNEKLFF. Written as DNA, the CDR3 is TGCGCCAGCAGCTTGTATGGACAGGGGAATGAAAAACTGTTTTTT.